The entry below describes one TCR beta chain. Its antigen is as yet unknown. TCRdb keeps only in-frame clones here, not all; method: immunoSEQ multiplex PCR. The sample includes about 46,000 clones, about 91% of them seen just once. Researchers took blood at baseline, on cycle 4 day 1, and on cycle 7 day 1. These data come from a study of OX40 agonist ivuxolimab in advanced cancers. Whole-study context: Averaging 60 years in age, with a range of roughly 20 to 90, the cohort was 65% to 85% male.

Trimming stripped 2 bases from V and 5 bases from J, with 13 bases between. CDR3 length: 15 amino acids. CDR1 is SGHNT and CDR2 is YENEEA in the germline V gene. General observations from the study: There were, on average, more expanded clones in CD8+ T cells than in CD4+.

This TCR was sampled from an adult with an advanced solid tumor such as melanoma, head and neck, liver or kidney cancer. The V call is TRBV11-3, the J call TRBJ2-1; a possible D gene is TRBD2 (6 bases). The material sequenced was CD4+ or CD8+ T cells sorted from blood, taken in a trial of the OX40 agonist ivuxolimab. The CDR3 coding sequence is TGTGCCAGCAGCTTACAACTAGCTACCGACAATGAGCAGTTCTTC. The encoded protein is CASSLQLATDNEQFF. Variable domain in full (rest from reference TRBV11-3 and TRBJ2-1): EAGVVQSPRYKIIEKKQPVAFWCNPISGHNTLYWYLQNLGQGPELLIRYENEEAVDDSQLPKDRFSAERLKGVDSTLKIQPAELGDSAVYLCASSLQLATDNEQFFGPGTRLTVL.